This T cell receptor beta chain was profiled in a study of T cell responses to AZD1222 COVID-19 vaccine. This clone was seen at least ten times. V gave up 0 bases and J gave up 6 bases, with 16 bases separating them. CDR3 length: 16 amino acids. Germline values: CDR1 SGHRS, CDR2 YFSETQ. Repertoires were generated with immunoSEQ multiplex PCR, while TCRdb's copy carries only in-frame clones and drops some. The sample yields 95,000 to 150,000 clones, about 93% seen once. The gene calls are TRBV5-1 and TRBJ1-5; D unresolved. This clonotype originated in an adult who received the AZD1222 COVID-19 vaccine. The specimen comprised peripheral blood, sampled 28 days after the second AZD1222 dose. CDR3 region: CASSLEGRQVTQPQHF. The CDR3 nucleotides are TGCGCCAGCAGCTTGGAGGGCAGGCAGGTCACTCAGCCCCAGCATTTT.